One sample yielded the 14 T cell receptor beta chains listed below, sequenced in a study of blood T cell repertoires in COVID-19. Repertoires were generated with immunoSEQ multiplex PCR, while TCRdb's copy carries only in-frame clones and drops some. Among 190,000 or so clones, less than 90% were seen once, and the ten largest hold roughly 4.9%. Sequencing input: PBMCs or T cells enriched from blood (not recorded which). The receptors were sampled from a woman aged 25 to 39 who had been exposed to COVID-19.

This rearrangement joins TRBV19 to TRBJ2-7; the D gene is possibly TRBD1 (6 bases). V lost 11 bases to trimming and J lost 2 bases, with 19 bases between them. The length of the CDR3 is 14 residues. Germline V CDR1 and CDR2: LNHDA, SQIVND (reference sequence). The CDR3 DNA sequence: TGTGCCTCCAAGGTGGTGGACAGAGCCTACGAGCAGTACTTC. Encoded protein: CASKVVDRAYEQYF.

This clone was counted only a few times. This chain links TRBV15 with TRBJ1-2; D not certain. CDR1 and CDR2 from the germline V gene are LNHNV and YYDKDF (reference sequence). Trimming cost V 5 bases and J 2 bases, with 15 bases left between them. The CDR3 is made up of 15 amino acids. This CDR3 is CATSDDREWNYGYTF. CDR3 DNA: TGTGCCACCAGCGATGATCGCGAGTGGAACTATGGCTACACCTTC.

The chain uses TRBV7-9 and TRBJ1-2; possibly TRBD1 for D (5 bases). There are 13 residues in the CDR3. The germline CDR1 and CDR2 sequences are SEHNR and FQNEAQ (reference sequence). Deletions cut 1 base from V and 8 bases from J, with 11 bases between. The CDR3 sequence is CASSLGQGGGYTF. The CDR3 region has the DNA TGTGCCAGCAGCTTAGGGCAGGGAGGCGGCTACACCTTC.

The rearrangement joins TRBV2 to TRBJ2-5; D call uncertain. V lost 1 base, J lost 0 bases, and 9 bases lay in between. Germline CDR1 and CDR2: SNHLY and FYNNEI. This CDR3 is built from 15 residues. The CDR3 region is CASSEDRLYQETQYF. In DNA form, the CDR3 reads TGTGCCAGCAGTGAAGACAGATTGTACCAAGAGACCCAGTACTTC.

The rearrangement links TRBV6-2 or TRBV6-3 to TRBJ1-1; D uncertain. This CDR3 has 16 residues. CDR1 and CDR2 (germline): MNHEY, SVGEGT. Trimming stripped 0 bases from V and 3 bases from J, with 14 bases between. CDR3 nucleotides: TGTGCCAGCAGTTACTCGAACGTTTACGGGTACACTGAAGCTTTCTTT. Its translation: CASSYSNVYGYTEAFF.

J is TRBJ1-1 and V is TRBV11-2, with 11 bases identical to TRBD1. The CDR3 runs 16 residues. With V trimmed by 5 bases and J by 3 bases, 8 bases remained unmatched. CDR1 and CDR2 from the germline V gene are SGHAT and FQNNGV. CDR3 protein: CASSTWGTGGYTEAFF. The CDR3 bases are TGTGCCAGCAGCACGTGGGGGACAGGGGGGTACACTGAAGCTTTCTTT.

In its sample, this clone was seen a few times. The genes are TRBV12-5 and TRBJ1-1, with no clear D. Germline CDR1 LGHNT, CDR2 FRNRAP. The V end was cut by 1 base, the J end by 1 base, with 7 bases between. There are 14 residues in the CDR3. The DNA for the CDR3 is TGTGCTAGTGGTTTGGGACGGGAGAACACTGAAGCTTTCTTT. Translating it yields CASGLGRENTEAFF.

CDR3 protein: CASSIWATPNTEAFF. CDR3 bases: TGTGCCAGTAGTATATGGGCGACACCGAACACTGAAGCTTTCTTT. The chain is built from TRBV19 and TRBJ1-1; no clear D gene. The CDR3 spans 15 residues. V shed 2 bases and J shed 1 base, with 11 bases lying between them. Germline V gene sequence: CDR1 LNHDA, CDR2 SQIVND (reference sequence).

In this sample, this clone turned up once. V gene TRBV2 combines with J gene TRBJ2-7; D gene unclear. Germline V gives CDR1 SNHLY, CDR2 FYNNEI. Trimming pared 4 bases from V and 5 bases from J, leaving 12 bases between. This CDR3 region has 13 residues. The CDR3, as DNA: TGTGCCAGCAGTGTTAGACTCTTAGACGAGCAGTACTTC. It specifies CASSVRLLDEQYF.

The V gene is TRBV5-6, the J gene TRBJ1-3; unclear D gene. Trimming removed 1 base from V and 7 bases from J, with 12 bases in between. This CDR3 comprises 14 residues. Germline V gives CDR1 SGHDT, CDR2 YYEEEE. Here the CDR3 reads CASSLPLLSNTIYF. The CDR3 bases are TGTGCCAGCAGCTTGCCACTCCTGAGCAACACCATATATTTT.

J is TRBJ2-5 and V is TRBV19; 11 bases align to TRBD1. V lost 4 bases and J lost 2; bases outside the gene matches: 3. This CDR3 is 15 amino acids long. CDR1 is LNHDA, CDR2 SQIVND, per germline (reference sequence). The CDR3: CASSTGDRGQETQYF. The CDR3 DNA reads TGTGCCAGTAGTACCGGGGACAGGGGGCAAGAGACCCAGTACTTC.

This clone has a handful of counts. The chain recombines TRBV13 with TRBJ1-6, with D tentatively TRBD1 (5 bases). The CDR3 sequence is 14 residues long. Germline V gene sequence: CDR1 PRHDT, CDR2 FYEKMQ (reference sequence). Deletions cut 2 bases from V and 9 bases from J, with 11 bases between. The CDR3, as DNA: TGTGCCAGCAGCTTACAGGGAAAGGGTTCACCCCTCCACTTT. Its translation is CASSLQGKGSPLHF.

Here the CDR3 DNA reads TGTGCCAGCAGCCAAGCAGGGGTTACCTACGAGCAGTACTTC. Encoded protein: CASSQAGVTYEQYF. The chain joins TRBV14 to TRBJ2-7, with a possible D match to TRBD1 (6 bases). The V and J ends lost 1 base and 2 bases respectively, with 9 bases between them. The germline gives CDR1 SGHDN, CDR2 FVKESK. The CDR3 has 14 residues. Full variable domain (outside the CDR3, taken from reference TRBV14 and TRBJ2-7): EAGVTQFPSHSVIEKGQTVTLRCDPISGHDNLYWYRRVMGKEIKFLLHFVKESKQDESGMPNNRFLAERTGGTYSTLKVQPAELEDSGVYFCASSQAGVTYEQYFGPGTRLTVT.

V usage is TRBV7-2 and J usage is TRBJ2-1, with 9 bases matching TRBD1. CDR3 size: 14 residues. Trimming removed 2 bases from V and 7 bases from J; junction bases left unmatched: 3. Germline CDR1 SGHTA, CDR2 FQGNSA. CDR3 nucleotide sequence: TGTGCCAGCAGCTTATGGGACAGGGCTAATGAGCAGTTCTTC. It specifies CASSLWDRANEQFF.